Listed below are T cell receptor beta chains from one sample, sequenced in a study of Graves' ophthalmopathy and Graves' hyperthyroidism. Via MiXCR, TCRdb re-called the multiplex PCR reads, giving one row per CDR3 protein. The table has about 740,000 distinct CDR3 sequences, 40% seen once. The sequencing input was peripheral blood. The receptors originated from an adult man with Graves' ophthalmopathy. The CDR3 runs from the conserved cysteine through the conserved F or W. The D gene is left open where the match is weak. For some rows the clone size is stated as once, few or many, or as a class when expanded; others skip it.

J gene: TRBJ2-7; D gene: TRBD2; clone size: -; V gene: TRBV10-3; CDR3 protein: CAISELAGGPDEQYF; CDR3 DNA: TGTGCCATCAGTGAGTTAGCGGGAGGGCCGGACGAGCAGTACTTC
J gene: TRBJ2-3; D gene: TRBD2; clone size: -; V gene: TRBV9; CDR3 protein: CASSPGVLAGSTDTQYF; CDR3 DNA: TGTGCCAGCAGCCCCGGGGTCCTAGCGGGGAGCACAGATACGCAGTATTTT
J gene: TRBJ1-5; D gene: TRBD1; clone size: many; V gene: TRBV20-1; CDR3 protein: CSARTGSTLPGQPQHF; CDR3 DNA: TGCAGTGCTCGGACAGGGTCGACGCTCCCGGGTCAGCCCCAGCATTTT
J gene: TRBJ1-6; D gene: TRBD1; clone size: -; V gene: TRBV2; CDR3 protein: CASRDGQGASPLHF; CDR3 DNA: TGTGCCAGCAGAGACGGACAGGGGGCATCACCCCTCCACTTT
J gene: TRBJ1-2; D gene: -; clone size: many; V gene: TRBV9; CDR3 protein: CASSDRRWHRGGYTF; CDR3 DNA: TGTGCCAGCAGCGACCGTCGTTGGCATCGTGGTGGCTACACCTTC
J gene: TRBJ2-7; D gene: -; clone size: -; V gene: TRBV20-1; CDR3 protein: CSARPFTGDEQYF; CDR3 DNA: TGCAGTGCTAGACCTTTCACCGGGGACGAGCAGTACTTC
J gene: TRBJ2-7; D gene: TRBD2; clone size: many; V gene: TRBV12-3/TRBV12-4; CDR3 protein: CASSLRLAGAYEQYF; CDR3 DNA: TGTGCCAGCAGCCTTCGACTAGCGGGGGCCTACGAGCAGTACTTC
J gene: TRBJ2-7; D gene: -; clone size: few; V gene: TRBV2; CDR3 protein: CASAEQFSYEQYF; CDR3 DNA: TGCGCCAGCGCGGAACAGTTCTCCTACGAGCAGTACTTC
J gene: TRBJ1-1; D gene: -; clone size: -; V gene: TRBV19; CDR3 protein: CVSSIAQITEAFF; CDR3 DNA: TGTGTCAGTAGTATTGCACAGATCACTGAAGCTTTCTTT
J gene: TRBJ2-7; D gene: -; clone size: -; V gene: TRBV27; CDR3 protein: CASKGQASSYEQYF; CDR3 DNA: TGTGCCAGCAAAGGCCAAGCCTCGTCCTACGAGCAGTACTTC
J gene: TRBJ1-3; D gene: -; clone size: -; V gene: TRBV25-1; CDR3 protein: CAVGAGNTIYF; CDR3 DNA: TGTGCCGTCGGGGCTGGAAACACCATATATTTT
J gene: TRBJ2-7; D gene: -; clone size: many; V gene: TRBV29-1; CDR3 protein: CSVRDRTNSYEQYF; CDR3 DNA: TGCAGCGTTCGCGACAGGACCAACTCCTACGAGCAGTACTTC
J gene: TRBJ2-5; D gene: TRBD2; clone size: many; V gene: TRBV29-1; CDR3 protein: CSVDTGGQTQYF; CDR3 DNA: TGCAGCGTTGATACGGGGGGGCAGACCCAGTACTTC
J gene: TRBJ2-7; D gene: -; clone size: many; V gene: TRBV5-6; CDR3 protein: CASSSGPYYEQYF; CDR3 DNA: TGTGCCAGCAGCTCGGGGCCGTACTACGAGCAGTACTTC
J gene: TRBJ1-1; D gene: TRBD1; clone size: few; V gene: TRBV10-3; CDR3 protein: CAISGYRPGQGSVNTEAFF; CDR3 DNA: TGTGCCATCAGTGGGTACAGGCCGGGACAGGGGAGTGTGAACACTGAAGCTTTCTTT
J gene: TRBJ2-6; D gene: TRBD1; clone size: -; V gene: TRBV10-3; CDR3 protein: CAISAATGANVLTF; CDR3 DNA: TGTGCCATCAGTGCCGCGACAGGGGCTAACGTCCTGACTTTC
J gene: TRBJ1-1; D gene: -; clone size: few; V gene: TRBV15; CDR3 protein: CATSRDLTNTEAFF; CDR3 DNA: TGTGCCACCAGCAGAGATCTGACGAACACTGAAGCTTTCTTT
J gene: TRBJ1-2; D gene: -; clone size: -; V gene: TRBV15; CDR3 protein: CATSGRQGHGYTF; CDR3 DNA: TGTGCCACCAGCGGCAGGCAGGGTCATGGCTACACCTTC
J gene: TRBJ1-1; D gene: -; clone size: -; V gene: TRBV25-1; CDR3 protein: CASIRRGSTEAFF; CDR3 DNA: TGTGCCAGCATCAGGAGGGGCAGCACTGAAGCTTTCTTT
J gene: TRBJ2-5; D gene: TRBD2; clone size: -; V gene: TRBV25-1; CDR3 protein: CASSELFRAPSGLAGITRETQYF; CDR3 DNA: TGTGCCAGCAGTGAACTTTTCCGGGCCCCATCCGGACTAGCGGGAATTACGAGGGAGACCCAGTACTTC
J gene: TRBJ2-7; D gene: -; clone size: many; V gene: TRBV10-2; CDR3 protein: CASSESSAEAYEQYF; CDR3 DNA: TGCGCCAGCAGTGAGTCGTCAGCAGAGGCCTACGAGCAGTACTTC
J gene: TRBJ2-7; D gene: TRBD1; clone size: -; V gene: TRBV29-1; CDR3 protein: CSLGTASYEQYF; CDR3 DNA: TGCAGCTTAGGGACAGCCTCCTACGAGCAGTACTTC
J gene: TRBJ2-5; D gene: -; clone size: -; V gene: TRBV29-1; CDR3 protein: CSFIRQGTQYF; CDR3 DNA: TGCAGCTTTATCCGGCAGGGGACCCAGTACTTC
J gene: TRBJ2-7; D gene: TRBD2; clone size: -; V gene: TRBV20-1; CDR3 protein: CSASGLADGSYEQYF; CDR3 DNA: TGCAGTGCTAGCGGACTAGCGGATGGCTCCTACGAGCAGTACTTC
J gene: TRBJ2-7; D gene: -; clone size: -; V gene: TRBV12-3/TRBV12-4; CDR3 protein: CASSAGDKPSYEQYF; CDR3 DNA: TGTGCCAGCAGTGCAGGGGACAAGCCCTCCTACGAGCAGTACTTC
J gene: TRBJ1-1; D gene: -; clone size: -; V gene: TRBV2; CDR3 protein: CASTRTENEAFF; CDR3 DNA: TGTGCCAGCACGCGGACGGAGAATGAAGCTTTCTTT
J gene: TRBJ2-6; D gene: -; clone size: -; V gene: TRBV20-1; CDR3 protein: CSAIRAAGANVLTF; CDR3 DNA: TGCAGTGCTATTAGGGCGGCGGGGGCCAACGTCCTGACTTTC
J gene: TRBJ2-2; D gene: -; clone size: few; V gene: TRBV20-1; CDR3 protein: CSAQYLTTGELFF; CDR3 DNA: TGCAGTGCTCAGTACCTAACCACCGGGGAGCTGTTTTTT
J gene: TRBJ1-6; D gene: -; clone size: -; V gene: TRBV20-1; CDR3 protein: CSARDRSGRSYNSPLHF; CDR3 DNA: TGCAGTGCTAGAGACCGATCGGGACGCTCCTATAATTCACCCCTCCACTTT
J gene: TRBJ2-7; D gene: TRBD1; clone size: -; V gene: TRBV5-6; CDR3 protein: CASSTRGITYEQYF; CDR3 DNA: TGTGCCAGCAGCACCAGGGGGATAACCTACGAGCAGTACTTC
J gene: TRBJ1-4; D gene: -; clone size: -; V gene: TRBV4-3; CDR3 protein: CASSQLRTGVGEKLFF; CDR3 DNA: TGCGCCAGCAGCCAGTTAAGGACTGGGGTTGGGGAAAAACTGTTTTTT
J gene: TRBJ2-7; D gene: -; clone size: many; V gene: TRBV7-6; CDR3 protein: CASSLAGSSHTYEQYF; CDR3 DNA: TGTGCCAGCAGCTTAGCGGGGTCTAGCCATACGTACGAGCAGTACTTC
J gene: TRBJ1-3; D gene: -; clone size: -; V gene: TRBV19; CDR3 protein: CASLYGNTIYF; CDR3 DNA: TGTGCCAGCCTGTATGGAAACACCATATATTTT
J gene: TRBJ1-6; D gene: -; clone size: -; V gene: TRBV5-1; CDR3 protein: CASSLDGRDSPLHF; CDR3 DNA: TGCGCCAGCAGCTTGGATGGCAGGGACTCACCCCTCCACTTT
J gene: TRBJ1-2; D gene: TRBD1; clone size: -; V gene: TRBV19; CDR3 protein: CASSRDRGGYTF; CDR3 DNA: TGTGCCAGTAGTCGAGACAGGGGTGGCTACACCTTC
J gene: TRBJ1-2; D gene: TRBD1; clone size: -; V gene: TRBV4-2; CDR3 protein: CASSQSHRDRSYGYTF; CDR3 DNA: TGTGCCAGCAGCCAAAGCCACCGGGACAGGAGCTATGGCTACACCTTC
J gene: TRBJ1-5; D gene: -; clone size: many; V gene: TRBV19; CDR3 protein: CASSIGRSNQPQHF; CDR3 DNA: TGTGCCAGTAGTATAGGACGGAGCAATCAGCCCCAGCATTTT
J gene: TRBJ1-2; D gene: -; clone size: many; V gene: TRBV20-1; CDR3 protein: CSAKVEGIRDTRYGYTF; CDR3 DNA: TGCAGTGCTAAAGTGGAAGGGATCCGGGACACGAGGTATGGCTACACCTTC
J gene: TRBJ2-3; D gene: TRBD2; clone size: -; V gene: TRBV7-9; CDR3 protein: CASSFGTSDTDTQYF; CDR3 DNA: TGTGCCAGCAGTTTCGGGACTAGCGACACAGATACGCAGTATTTT
J gene: TRBJ2-7; D gene: TRBD1; clone size: few; V gene: TRBV20-1; CDR3 protein: CSAIRQGSEQYF; CDR3 DNA: TGCAGTGCAATCCGACAGGGATCCGAGCAGTACTTC
J gene: TRBJ2-5; D gene: TRBD2; clone size: few; V gene: TRBV12-3/TRBV12-4; CDR3 protein: CASSLLLSGRSIQETQYF; CDR3 DNA: TGTGCCAGCAGTTTACTTCTGAGCGGGAGAAGCATCCAAGAGACCCAGTACTTC
J gene: TRBJ1-4; D gene: -; clone size: -; V gene: TRBV10-3; CDR3 protein: CAISYRTGRGLGKLFF; CDR3 DNA: TGTGCCATCAGTTATCGAACCGGTCGAGGGCTAGGAAAACTGTTTTTT
J gene: TRBJ2-7; D gene: TRBD2; clone size: few; V gene: TRBV20-1; CDR3 protein: CSAVPAAGTSYEQYF; CDR3 DNA: TGCAGTGCCGTCCCGGCAGCGGGGACCTCCTACGAGCAGTACTTC
J gene: TRBJ1-1; D gene: TRBD1; clone size: few; V gene: TRBV9; CDR3 protein: CASSLQGARTEAFF; CDR3 DNA: TGTGCCAGCAGTTTACAGGGGGCCCGAACTGAAGCTTTCTTT
J gene: TRBJ1-5; D gene: TRBD1; clone size: -; V gene: TRBV25-1; CDR3 protein: CASSYGQGVSNQPQHF; CDR3 DNA: TGTGCCAGCAGTTACGGGCAGGGGGTAAGCAATCAGCCCCAGCATTTT
J gene: TRBJ1-2; D gene: -; clone size: few; V gene: TRBV19; CDR3 protein: CASSTFFQARSYGYTF; CDR3 DNA: TGTGCCAGTAGTACCTTCTTTCAGGCCAGGAGCTATGGCTACACCTTC
J gene: TRBJ2-7; D gene: TRBD1; clone size: many; V gene: TRBV7-6; CDR3 protein: CASSLARTGGSEQYF; CDR3 DNA: TGTGCCAGCAGCTTAGCGCGGACAGGGGGATCCGAGCAGTACTTC
J gene: TRBJ1-2; D gene: -; clone size: many; V gene: TRBV7-8; CDR3 protein: CASSLVRVRGNYGYTF; CDR3 DNA: TGTGCCAGCAGCTTAGTTAGAGTCCGGGGGAACTATGGCTACACCTTC
J gene: TRBJ1-5; D gene: -; clone size: -; V gene: TRBV20-1; CDR3 protein: CSAPLRTVNNQPQHF; CDR3 DNA: TGCAGTGCTCCGTTGAGGACAGTCAACAACCAGCCCCAGCATTTT